The TCR beta chain under discussion was sequenced for a study of blood T cell repertoires in COVID-19. Study processing details: Reference gene primers were amplified, and this amplification served to estimate nucleated cell counts. Assay: immunoSEQ multiplex PCR; the TCRdb copy retains only in-frame clones and omits some. D and trimming were read from the DNA, whereas the V and J calls and clone size are those reported in that table. The table lists about 73,000 clones, about 83% of them singletons. The V end lost 0 bases, the J end lost 5 bases, and 14 bases lay between the germline ends. Per the germline V gene, CDR1 is LNHNV and CDR2 is YYDKDF (reference sequence). The CDR3 has 15 amino acids.

The source is a man aged 45-65 years with active COVID-19. The gene calls are TRBV15 and TRBJ2-7, with a possible D match to TRBD2 (6 bases). The sequencing sample was made of peripheral blood. In DNA, the CDR3 is TGTGCCACCAGCAGAGATCTCGGGAGCCCCCACGAGCAGTACTTC. Its protein product is CATSRDLGSPHEQYF.